The 2 T cell receptor beta chains below come from one sample, sequenced in a study of T cell repertoires in cytomegalovirus infection. TCRdb re-analysed the reads in MiXCR, keeping a single row per CDR3 protein. The table records about 180,000 distinct CDR3 sequences, about a sixth of them present only once. Sequencing used CD8+ T cells from PBMCs. Source of these receptors: a human donor in good health (CMV status not recorded). Some clones in this sample may be carry-over from other donors' samples.

This clonotype has only a few counts. The V gene is TRBV10-2, the J gene TRBJ1-1, with D maybe TRBD1 (6 bases). Trimming left V 8 bases short and J 3 bases short, with 13 bases between. The V gene's germline CDR1 is WSHSY and CDR2 SAAADI. The CDR3 spans 13 residues. The chain's CDR3 is CASDNREDTEAFF. In DNA form, the CDR3 reads TGCGCCAGCGATAACAGGGAGGACACTGAAGCTTTCTTT.

There are a few counts of this clonotype. The V call is TRBV7-9, the J call TRBJ2-3, with D hard to call. V was shortened by 7 bases and J by 3 bases, with 14 bases between the two germline ends. Germline-derived CDR1 and CDR2 are SEHNR and FQNEAQ (reference sequence). CDR3 size: 14 residues. The DNA for the CDR3 is TGTGCCAGCATAGACCGAGGTCGAACAGATACGCAGTATTTT. Protein product: CASIDRGRTDTQYF.